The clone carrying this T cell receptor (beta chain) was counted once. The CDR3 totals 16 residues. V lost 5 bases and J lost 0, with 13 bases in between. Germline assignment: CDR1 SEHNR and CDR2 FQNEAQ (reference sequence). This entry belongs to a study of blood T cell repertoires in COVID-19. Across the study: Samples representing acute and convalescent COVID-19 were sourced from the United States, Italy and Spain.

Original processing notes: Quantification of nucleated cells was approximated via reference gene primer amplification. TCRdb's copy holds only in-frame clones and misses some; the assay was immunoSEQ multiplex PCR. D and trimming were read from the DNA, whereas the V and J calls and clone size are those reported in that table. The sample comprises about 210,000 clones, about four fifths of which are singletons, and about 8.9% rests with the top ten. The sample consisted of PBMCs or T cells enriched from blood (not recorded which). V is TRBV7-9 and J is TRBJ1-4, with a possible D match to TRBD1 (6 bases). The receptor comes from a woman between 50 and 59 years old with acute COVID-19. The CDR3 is CASSLRGAATNEKLFF. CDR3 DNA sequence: TGTGCCAGCAGCCTCCGGGGGGCCGCAACTAATGAAAAACTGTTTTTT.